This T cell receptor beta chain was identified during a study of memory CD4+ T cells and cytomegalovirus serostatus. Whole-study results and caveats: Each of approximately 73 CMV-associated TCRbeta sequences occurred in one to five individuals. Suggested: most of the CMV-linked TCR signature lies in CD4+ memory cells.

Assay: immunoSEQ multiplex PCR; the TCRdb copy retains only in-frame clones and omits some. The sample yields some 46,000 clones, approximately 81% seen once. The sort gate was single viable CD3+CD4+CD8-CD45RO+ cells for memory CD4+ T cells. With respect to this clone: Its antigen is not known.

With 4 bases removed from V and 2 bases from J, the gap between germline ends came to 10 bases. The V gene's germline CDR1 is SGHAT and CDR2 FQNNGV. The length of the CDR3 is 14 residues. The V call is TRBV11-2, the J call TRBJ2-3; tentatively, D is TRBD1 or TRBD2 (6 bases each). The clonotype comes from an adult in good health and CMV-seronegative. Material for sequencing was memory CD4+ T cells from blood. CDR3 sequence (DNA): TGTGCCAGCAGCTATCCGGGGGCCACAGATACGCAGTATTTT. Translating it yields CASSYPGATDTQYF. Complete variable domain (other parts from reference TRBV11-2 and TRBJ2-3): EAGVAQSPRYKIIEKRQSVAFWCNPISGHATLYWYQQILGQGPKLLIQFQNNGVVDDSQLPKDRFSAERLKGVDSTLKIQPAKLEDSAVYLCASSYPGATDTQYFGPGTRLTVL.